The T cell receptor (beta chain) described here comes from a study of response to subunit inactivated influenza vaccine. Study-wide findings and caveats: With each seasonal influenza vaccination, the authors suggested, few new T cells are recruited.

This clonotype was found a few times. What it binds is unknown. Compared with germline, one end of the junction differs, possibly owing to a read error. The CDR3 loop spans 14 amino acids. The germline CDR1 and CDR2 sequences are SGHVS and FQNEAQ. TCRdb recomputed calls from the RT-PCR reads with MiXCR, one row per CDR3 protein. The profile shows about 650,000 distinct CDR3 sequences, 15% to 19% of them singletons. The clonotype originates from a man aged 45-65 years who received an inactivated influenza vaccine. Specimen: PBMCs from blood, collected about 11 days after vaccination. This chain connects TRBV7-8 to TRBJ2-5; 8 bases align to TRBD2. In DNA form, the CDR3 reads TGTGCCAGCAGATTAGCGGGGCCACAAGAGACCCAGTACTTC. Its protein is CASRLAGPQETQYF.